This T cell receptor beta chain comes out of a study of Ad26.COV2.S vaccination and SARS-CoV-2 variants. Across the study: In the study, Ad26.COV2.S was injected intramuscularly once, or twice 56 days apart.

TCRdb's table, derived via immunoSEQ multiplex PCR, lists solely in-frame clones and lacks some. The repertoire holds 300,000 to 350,000 clones, with roughly 88% as singletons. Stated treatment: roughly 19 received Ad26.COV2.S at low or high dose, single or two shots; a few received placebo; per-sample allocation not given. Material that was analyzed had been drawn on day 63 after the first vaccine or placebo injection. This person who donated was an adult of 18-55 years in Boston. As regards this clone: The target antigen is unknown.

This CDR3 contains 13 residues. Trimming took off 4 bases at V and 5 bases at J, with 12 bases between the two ends. Germline V CDR1 and CDR2: LNHDA, SQIVND (reference sequence). Study outcomes and limitations: For non-spike TCRs, breadth in vaccine recipients resembled that in placebo recipients.

This receptor was obtained from a person between 18 and 59 years old who received the Ad26.COV2.S COVID-19 vaccine or a placebo. The chain combines TRBV19 with TRBJ2-7, with TRBD1 as a possible D gene (6 bases). This specimen consisted of peripheral blood, obtained in a trial of Ad26.COV2.S vaccine versus placebo. The CDR3 DNA is TGTGCCAGTAGTACAACAGGGTACGACGAGCAGTACTTC. Translated: CASSTTGYDEQYF.